These T cell receptor beta chains were read from a single sample in a study of T cells after yellow fever vaccination. One entry per CDR3 protein results from TCRdb running MiXCR on the 5' RACE reads. This sample has under 300,000 distinct CDR3 sequences; 10% to 15% occur once, and the top ten carry approximately 0.49%. Sequences were derived from CD4+ T cells sorted from PBMCs, sampled 45 days after the yellow fever booster vaccination. These receptors were collected from a young man who received the YFV17D yellow fever vaccine. CDR3s include the opening cysteine and the closing phenylalanine or tryptophan. The D gene is left open where the match is weak. Only some rows state a clone size, as once, few, many or a class for expanded clones.

V gene,clone size,D gene,J gene,CDR3 DNA,CDR3 protein
TRBV12-3/TRBV12-4,many,-,TRBJ2-7,TGTGCCAGCAGTTTAGTTCGGGGGGAGCAGTACTTC,CASSLVRGEQYF
TRBV15,few,-,TRBJ2-7,TGTGCCAGCCCCAGCCCCGGCGTAAGTCTGTACGAGCAGTACTTC,CASPSPGVSLYEQYF
TRBV28,few,-,TRBJ2-7,TGTGCCAGCAGTTCCCTAAACTCCTACGAGCAGTACTTC,CASSSLNSYEQYF
TRBV5-6,-,TRBD2,TRBJ2-1,TGTGCCAGCAGCTTACGGACTAGCGGGAGGGCCTTTGATGAGCAGTTCTTC,CASSLRTSGRAFDEQFF
TRBV6-5,few,-,TRBJ2-7,TGTGCCAGCGGCCAGGGCTCGGGCGAGCAGTACTTC,CASGQGSGEQYF
TRBV10-3,-,-,TRBJ1-2,TGTGCCATCAGTGACGGCGGGACGAACTATGGCTACACCTTC,CAISDGGTNYGYTF
TRBV27,-,TRBD2,TRBJ2-2,TGTGCCAGCAGTTTACTCTACTCTGGGCGGGGGGCCGTCACCGGGGAGCTGTTTTTT,CASSLLYSGRGAVTGELFF
TRBV12-3/TRBV12-4,few,TRBD2,TRBJ2-2,TGTGCCAGCAGTTTGAGACTAGCCAACACCGGGGAGCTGTTTTTT,CASSLRLANTGELFF
TRBV5-1,few,-,TRBJ2-5,TGCGCCAGCGGACCCTTCTCTGGGGAGACCCAGTACTTC,CASGPFSGETQYF
TRBV29-1,-,-,TRBJ1-1,TGCAGCGCCGCCAGGGATGTGGTGGGAACGACCACTGAAGCTTTCTTT,CSAARDVVGTTTEAFF
TRBV20-1,-,-,TRBJ1-3,TGCAGTGCTAGTAAAGGAGGGGGTTTTGGAAACACCATATATTTT,CSASKGGGFGNTIYF
TRBV7-2,few,-,TRBJ2-7,TGTGCCAGCAGCTTAGGTTCCGCGGCCTCCTACGAGCAGTACTTC,CASSLGSAASYEQYF
TRBV7-2,-,-,TRBJ2-5,TGTGCCAGCAGCCCCGTGCTAAGGGGCCAGTACTTC,CASSPVLRGQYF
TRBV7-3,-,-,TRBJ2-5,TGTGCCAGCAGCTTAAGCGCGGCGGGGACCCAGTACTTC,CASSLSAAGTQYF
TRBV20-1,few,TRBD2,TRBJ2-7,TGCAGTGCTAGAGAGATTAGCGGGAAATACGAGCAGTACTTC,CSAREISGKYEQYF
TRBV12-5,-,TRBD2,TRBJ2-1,TGTGCTAGTGGTTTATGGGCTAGCGGGGTTCCTGAGCAGTTCTTC,CASGLWASGVPEQFF
TRBV3-1,-,TRBD2,TRBJ2-3,TGTGCCAGCAGCCAACGTCGGTGGATTGGCGGGAGGGTTGGCGATACGCAGTATTTT,CASSQRRWIGGRVGDTQYF
TRBV5-1,few,-,TRBJ2-6,TGCGCCAGCAGCAACCGGGGACTTAACTCTGGGGCCAACGTCCTGACTTTC,CASSNRGLNSGANVLTF
TRBV15,many,-,TRBJ2-7,TGTGCCACCAGCAGAGAACAGGCGGGTACCTACGAGCAGTACTTC,CATSREQAGTYEQYF
TRBV20-1,few,-,TRBJ2-4,TGCAGTGTCAGGGCGTCGGACATTCAGTACTTC,CSVRASDIQYF
TRBV29-1,many,-,TRBJ2-7,TGCAGCGTTGAAGGCCCCAGGGGTGGCGAGCAGTACTTC,CSVEGPRGGEQYF
TRBV9,-,TRBD2,TRBJ2-3,TGTGCCAGCAGCGTAGAATCCGGACTAGCAGATACGCAGTATTTT,CASSVESGLADTQYF
TRBV3-1,-,TRBD2,TRBJ2-4,TGTGCCAGCAGCCAAGGGGGACTAGCGCCTAAAAACATTCAGTACTTC,CASSQGGLAPKNIQYF
TRBV20-1,-,-,TRBJ2-1,TGCAGTGCTCCACTTAGTTTCTACAATGAGCAGTTCTTC,CSAPLSFYNEQFF
TRBV11-2,many,-,TRBJ1-2,TGTGCCAGCAGTTCCAGACTGGTCTATGGCTACACCTTC,CASSSRLVYGYTF